These 21 T cell receptor beta chains originate from one sample sequenced in a study of monozygotic twins with inflammatory bowel disease (dated by TCRdb to about 2019). Library preparation employed 5' RACE. TCRdb shows the sequencer as Illumina HiSeq 2500. Each CDR3 protein sequence appears as one entry after TCRdb reprocessed the reads, and no DNA is included. In this sample's table one finds 190,000 or so distinct CDR3 sequences. The ten largest clones take up roughly 1.7% of the sample. The specimen was blood. The source is a human donor with ulcerative colitis or Crohn's disease, or a healthy co-twin of an affected twin (not recorded which).

The gene calls are TRBV3-1 and TRBJ2-1; the TRBD1 assignment by TCRdb is unverifiable without DNA. The CDR3 loop spans 16 amino acids. Germline-derived CDR1 and CDR2 are LGHDT and YNNKEL (reference sequence). The CDR3 loop is CASSQDTGQGAREQFF.

V and J are TRBV12-3 or TRBV12-4 and TRBJ1-5; the D gene TCRdb calls, TRBD1, cannot be checked with no DNA. This CDR3 comprises 14 residues. The CDR3 region is CASTLSPNNQPQHF.

The chain is built from TRBV5-1 and TRBJ2-3; TCRdb indicates TRBD2, and absent DNA this call remains unverified. CDR3 length: 16 amino acids. Germline V gene data show CDR1 as SGHRS and CDR2 as YFSETQ. The CDR3 is CASSLGGPSYTDTQYF.

The V and J genes are TRBV19 and TRBJ1-1; TCRdb selects TRBD1, and the lack of DNA leaves this call unchecked. The CDR3 has 14 residues. Germline assignment: CDR1 LNHDA and CDR2 SQIVND (reference sequence). CDR3 region: CASRSQGMNTEAFF.

The chain combines TRBV9 with TRBJ2-1. Looked up from germline, CDR1 is SGDLS and CDR2 is YYNGEE. This CDR3 contains 14 residues. The CDR3 loop is CASSVASGVREQFF.

This chain joins TRBV15 and TRBJ1-4. CDR3 length equals 17 residues. In germline, CDR1 is LNHNV, CDR2 YYDKDF (reference sequence). CDR3 region: CATSRDSQSGGNEKLFF.

The chain is built from TRBV10-2 and TRBJ2-5; TCRdb picks TRBD2, but there is no DNA to check that call. Looked up from germline, CDR1 is WSHSY and CDR2 is SAAADI. This CDR3 is built from 13 residues. The CDR3 spells CASSTGGEETQYF.

The CDR3 sequence is CASSLLTGPNEKLFF. V usage is TRBV7-2 and J usage is TRBJ1-4. CDR3 length equals 15 residues. Germline V gene data show CDR1 as SGHTA and CDR2 as FQGNSA.

The V call is TRBV20-1, the J call TRBJ2-3; as DNA is missing, the TRBD1 call by TCRdb cannot be tested. Germline values: CDR1 DFQATT, CDR2 SNEGSKA (reference sequence). The CDR3 is 15 residues long. The CDR3 loop is CSAIADRGRGDTQYF.

CDR3 protein: CSASPLRDRVSNEQYF. The V call is TRBV20-1, the J call TRBJ2-7; as DNA is missing, the TRBD1 call by TCRdb cannot be tested. CDR3 size: 16 residues. Germline CDR1 is DFQATT and CDR2 is SNEGSKA (reference sequence).

The chain employs TRBV5-1 and TRBJ2-1; the TRBD1 assignment by TCRdb is unverifiable without DNA. Germline V CDR1 and CDR2: SGHRS, YFSETQ. The CDR3 contains 15 residues. The CDR3: CASSRDRGTYNEQFF. Complete variable domain (other parts from reference TRBV5-1 and TRBJ2-1): KAGVTQTPRYLIKTRGQQVTLSCSPISGHRSVSWYQQTPGQGLQFLFEYFSETQRNKGNFPGRFSGRQFSNSRSEMNVSTLELGDSALYLCASSRDRGTYNEQFFGPGTRLTVL.

J is TRBJ2-7 and V is TRBV5-1; TCRdb indicates TRBD1, and absent DNA this call remains unverified. Germline V gene lookup returns CDR1 SGHRS and CDR2 YFSETQ. This CDR3 comprises 14 residues. CDR3 protein: CASSLEGFVYEQYF. Full variable domain (outside the CDR3, taken from reference TRBV5-1 and TRBJ2-7): KAGVTQTPRYLIKTRGQQVTLSCSPISGHRSVSWYQQTPGQGLQFLFEYFSETQRNKGNFPGRFSGRQFSNSRSEMNVSTLELGDSALYLCASSLEGFVYEQYFGPGTRLTVT.

CDR3 region: CSVVSGGEQFF. V is TRBV29-1 and J is TRBJ2-1; TCRdb's D call, TRBD2, is unchecked because there is no DNA. The CDR3 extends over 11 amino acids. Germline V gene lookup returns CDR1 SQVTM and CDR2 ANQGSEA.

CDR3 sequence reads: CASSSRTSGGASNEQFF. The V call is TRBV5-1, the J call TRBJ2-1; TCRdb selects TRBD2, and the lack of DNA leaves this call unchecked. This CDR3 has 17 amino acids. CDR1 SGHRS and CDR2 YFSETQ come from the germline V gene.

The CDR3 here is CASSKETYGYTF. This chain uses TRBV11-2 with TRBJ1-2. CDR1 is SGHAT and CDR2 is FQNNGV in the germline V gene. The CDR3 length is 12 residues.

V and J are TRBV7-9 and TRBJ1-1. This CDR3 contains 12 residues. In germline, CDR1 is SEHNR, CDR2 FQNEAQ (reference sequence). CDR3 region: CASSALWTEAFF.

The rearrangement joins TRBV12-3 or TRBV12-4 to TRBJ2-7; the TRBD1 assignment by TCRdb is unverifiable without DNA. This CDR3 has 18 amino acids. This CDR3 reads CASSFRRGPGQNSYEQYF.

The chain has TRBV6-2 or TRBV6-3 and TRBJ2-5. The germline CDR1 and CDR2 sequences are MNHEY and SVGEGT. This CDR3 has 13 amino acids. CDR3 residues: CASSYPVTETQYF.

The rearrangement joins TRBV27 to TRBJ2-3; absent DNA, TCRdb's TRBD2 call cannot be checked. There are 14 residues in the CDR3. CDR1 and CDR2 (germline): MNHEY, SMNVEV (reference sequence). This CDR3 reads CASSLGGWTDTQYF.

The chain joins TRBV20-1 to TRBJ1-6; TCRdb's D call, TRBD1, is unchecked because there is no DNA. The germline V gene encodes CDR1 DFQATT and CDR2 SNEGSKA (reference sequence). The CDR3 covers 15 residues. The CDR3 loop is CSAIMDRPYNSPLHF.

V gene TRBV18 combines with J gene TRBJ2-3; as DNA is missing, the TRBD1 call by TCRdb cannot be tested. Germline V gene sequence: CDR1 KGHSH, CDR2 LQKENI. This CDR3 region has 19 residues. The CDR3 protein is CASSLTTGGGGVGTDTQYF.